These T cell receptor beta chains were read from a single sample in a study of blood T cell repertoires in COVID-19. Assay: immunoSEQ multiplex PCR; the TCRdb copy retains only in-frame clones and omits some. Of some 170,000 clones in the sample, 60% to 80% were seen once. The sequenced sample was peripheral blood. The origin of the receptors is a woman in her 70s with acute or convalescent COVID-19. The conserved cysteine and the conserved F or W are not part of the CDR3 here. The order of the fields is CDR3 protein, V gene, J gene.

ASQPSRGTTYEQY	TRBV27	TRBJ2-7
ASSGGPAESSGNTIY	TRBV11-2	TRBJ1-3
ASSPDPRQREGRDIQY	TRBV7-6	TRBJ2-4
ASSQDSAYSGNTIY	TRBV4-1	TRBJ1-3
ASSTGTSYNEQF	TRBV19	TRBJ2-1
ASKTGSSNQPQH	TRBV6-6	TRBJ1-5
ASSPFSGIQETQY	TRBV9	TRBJ2-5
ASIPTGLRDIQY	TRBV6-5	TRBJ2-4
ASSLAETFNEQF	TRBV27	TRBJ2-1
ASKGTGPNTGELF	TRBV5-4	TRBJ2-2
ASSLGTGGPGVNTEAF	TRBV5-4	TRBJ1-1
ASMGEYDRGAHNEQF	TRBV25-1	TRBJ2-1
ASSQLGQSRTIY	TRBV19	TRBJ1-3
ASSAAFSGNTIY	TRBV6-5	TRBJ1-3
ASSQQRGTGELF	TRBV4-2	TRBJ2-2
AWSVRGQGTDTQY	TRBV30	TRBJ2-3
ASSSGASPDTDTQY	TRBV7-3	TRBJ2-3
ASSLSSGRGETQY	TRBV5-1	TRBJ2-5
AWGSGVLPGNTIY	TRBV30	TRBJ1-3
AIDNRGGGPKKKLF	TRBV6-4	TRBJ1-4
ASSEREGGER	TRBV2	TRBJ2-7
ASSQGVSGNTYEQY	TRBV3-1/TRBV3-2	TRBJ2-7
ASSLALRTAGNEKLF	TRBV7-9	TRBJ1-4
ASTSGSYEQY	TRBV2	TRBJ2-7
ASSQDQQVAGANVLT	TRBV4-1	TRBJ2-6
ASSLSGRDRHEQF	TRBV11-2	TRBJ2-1
SARTSGRIYEQY	TRBV29-1	TRBJ2-7
ASREAGGSGDEQF	TRBV4-2	TRBJ2-1
ASSPRQGLARNEQF	TRBV18	TRBJ2-1
ASSLYLGQKGYEQY	TRBV7-9	TRBJ2-7
ASSPNPGLDTDTQY	TRBV18	TRBJ2-3
ASSTSREAF	TRBV6-5	TRBJ1-1
ASSESGGKETQY	TRBV10-1	TRBJ2-5
ASSSTLREMEETQY	TRBV7-2	TRBJ2-5
SVAVDTQY	TRBV29-1	TRBJ2-3
ASSFTGGDGYT	TRBV12-3/TRBV12-4	TRBJ1-2
ASSKDSDYGYT	TRBV5-1	TRBJ1-2
ASSRVRGANYGYT	TRBV19	TRBJ1-2
ATSDPGTGDSYGYT	TRBV24-1	TRBJ1-2
ASLAGGYGYT	TRBV2	TRBJ1-2
ASSYSRTGLTPLH	TRBV6-5	TRBJ1-6
ASSLSAGVRTEAF	TRBV27	TRBJ1-1
ASSQDSLAGGYQETQY	TRBV3-1/TRBV3-2	TRBJ2-5
ASSGQDNSPLH	TRBV6-6	TRBJ1-6
ATSDSQGLSGANVLT	TRBV24-1	TRBJ2-6
SASDSGRFGTGELF	TRBV20-1	TRBJ2-2
ASQDRVNSPLH	TRBV5-6	TRBJ1-6
ASSLDLADILLQY	TRBV5-1	TRBJ2-7
AWRGDFQNTEAF	TRBV30	TRBJ1-1
AWSRGDSYEQY	TRBV30	TRBJ2-7
ASSQGAASGAISTDTQY	TRBV3-1/TRBV3-2	TRBJ2-3
ASDSGTSSSGTDTQY	TRBV19	TRBJ2-3
ASSQDRAGAGYT	TRBV4-2	TRBJ1-2
ASSLGQGRPPPYAYEQY	TRBV19	TRBJ2-7
ASSPDRYEQY	TRBV5-1	TRBJ2-7
ASSVGGTGGFRETQY	TRBV9	TRBJ2-5
AWSFGQGNQPQH	TRBV30	TRBJ1-5
ASRADSGNTIY	TRBV7-9	TRBJ1-3